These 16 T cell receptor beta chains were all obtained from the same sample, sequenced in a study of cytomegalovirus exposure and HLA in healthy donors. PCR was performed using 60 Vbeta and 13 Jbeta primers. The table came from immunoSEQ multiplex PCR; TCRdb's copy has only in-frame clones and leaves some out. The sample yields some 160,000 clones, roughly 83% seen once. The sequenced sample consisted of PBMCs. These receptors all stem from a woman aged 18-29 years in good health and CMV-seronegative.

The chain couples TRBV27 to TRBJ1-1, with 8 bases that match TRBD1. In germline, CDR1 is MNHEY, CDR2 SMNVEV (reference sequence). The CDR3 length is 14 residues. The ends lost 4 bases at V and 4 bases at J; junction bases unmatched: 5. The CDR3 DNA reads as TGTGCCAGCAGTTCTGACAGGGGTGCCACTGAAGCTTTCTTT. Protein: CASSSDRGATEAFF.

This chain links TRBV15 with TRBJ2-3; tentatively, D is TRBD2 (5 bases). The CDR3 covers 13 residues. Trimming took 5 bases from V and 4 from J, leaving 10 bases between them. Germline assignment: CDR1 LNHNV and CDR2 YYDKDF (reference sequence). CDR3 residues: CATSVLAADTQYF. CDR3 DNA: TGTGCCACCAGCGTGCTAGCAGCAGATACGCAGTATTTT.

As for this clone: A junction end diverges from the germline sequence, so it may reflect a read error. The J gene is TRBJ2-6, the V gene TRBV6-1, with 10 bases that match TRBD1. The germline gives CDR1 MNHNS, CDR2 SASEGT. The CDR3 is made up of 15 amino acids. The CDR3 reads CASQTGGTGANGLTF. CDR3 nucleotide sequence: TGTGCCAGCCAGACAGGGGGCACTGGGGCCAACGGCCTGACTTTC.

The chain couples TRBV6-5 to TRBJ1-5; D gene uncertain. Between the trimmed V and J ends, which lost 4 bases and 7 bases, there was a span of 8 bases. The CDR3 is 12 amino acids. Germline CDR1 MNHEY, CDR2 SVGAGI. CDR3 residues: CASSSTVQPQHF. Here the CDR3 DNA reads TGTGCCAGCAGTTCTACAGTCCAGCCCCAGCATTTT.

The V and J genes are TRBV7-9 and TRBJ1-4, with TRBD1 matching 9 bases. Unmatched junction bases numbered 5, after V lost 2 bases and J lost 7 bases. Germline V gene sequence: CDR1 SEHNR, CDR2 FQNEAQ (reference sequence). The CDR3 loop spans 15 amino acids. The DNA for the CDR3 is TGTGCCAGCAGCTTAATGACAGGGGGAAGTGAAAAACTGTTTTTT. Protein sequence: CASSLMTGGSEKLFF.

The CDR3 bases are TGCGCCAGCAGCTTGGGGGAGGGGGAAGCTTTCTTT. Its translation: CASSLGEGEAFF. The J gene is TRBJ1-1, the V gene TRBV5-1, with D possibly TRBD1 on 5 matching bases. The CDR3 runs 12 residues. Deletions cut 0 bases from V and 8 bases from J, with 8 bases between. Germline V gene sequence: CDR1 SGHRS, CDR2 YFSETQ.

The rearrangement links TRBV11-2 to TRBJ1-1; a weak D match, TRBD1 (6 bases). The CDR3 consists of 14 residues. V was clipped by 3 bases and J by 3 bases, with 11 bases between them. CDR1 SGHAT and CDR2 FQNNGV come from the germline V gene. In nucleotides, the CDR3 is TGTGCCAGCAGCTTCCAGGGGCTTTACACTGAAGCTTTCTTT. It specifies CASSFQGLYTEAFF.

The CDR3 DNA reads as TGTGCCAGCAGTTTTTTGAGGGTTGGGGACTATGGCTACACCTTC. This encodes CASSFLRVGDYGYTF. The V call is TRBV28, the J call TRBJ1-2; D not resolved. Germline CDR1 reads MDHEN; CDR2 reads SYDVKM. The CDR3 has 15 residues. The germline V and J ends were trimmed by 3 bases and 3 bases, with 14 bases remaining between them.

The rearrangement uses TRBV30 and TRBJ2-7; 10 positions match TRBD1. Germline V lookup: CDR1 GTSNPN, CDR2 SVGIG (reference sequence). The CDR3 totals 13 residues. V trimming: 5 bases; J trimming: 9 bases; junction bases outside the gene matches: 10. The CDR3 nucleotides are TGTGCCTGGCATCCGGGACAGGGGAGCGGGCAGTACTTC. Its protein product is CAWHPGQGSGQYF.

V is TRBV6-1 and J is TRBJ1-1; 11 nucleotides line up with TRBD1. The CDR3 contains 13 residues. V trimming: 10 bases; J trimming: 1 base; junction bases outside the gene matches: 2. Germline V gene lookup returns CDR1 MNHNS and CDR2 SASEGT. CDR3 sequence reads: CATGQGENTEAFF. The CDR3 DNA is TGTGCCACGGGACAGGGGGAGAACACTGAAGCTTTCTTT.

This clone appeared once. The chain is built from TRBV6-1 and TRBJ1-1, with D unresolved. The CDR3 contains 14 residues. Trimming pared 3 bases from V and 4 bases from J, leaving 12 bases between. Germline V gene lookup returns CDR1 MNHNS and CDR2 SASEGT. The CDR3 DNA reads TGTGCCAGCAGTGAGTTGGCAGAAAGCACTGAAGCTTTCTTT. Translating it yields CASSELAESTEAFF.

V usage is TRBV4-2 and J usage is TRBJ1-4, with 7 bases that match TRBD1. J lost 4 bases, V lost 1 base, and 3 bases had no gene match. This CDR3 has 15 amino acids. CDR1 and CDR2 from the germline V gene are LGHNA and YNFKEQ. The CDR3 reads CASSQGDRDNEKLFF. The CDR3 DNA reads TGTGCCAGCAGCCAAGGCGACAGGGATAATGAAAAACTGTTTTTT.

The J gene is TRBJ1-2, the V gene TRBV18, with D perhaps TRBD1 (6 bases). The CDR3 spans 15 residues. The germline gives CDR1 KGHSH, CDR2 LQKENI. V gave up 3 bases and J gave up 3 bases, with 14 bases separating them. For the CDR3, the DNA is TGTGCCAGCTCACCGGGGGGGGCGCAAGACTATGGCTACACCTTC. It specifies CASSPGGAQDYGYTF.

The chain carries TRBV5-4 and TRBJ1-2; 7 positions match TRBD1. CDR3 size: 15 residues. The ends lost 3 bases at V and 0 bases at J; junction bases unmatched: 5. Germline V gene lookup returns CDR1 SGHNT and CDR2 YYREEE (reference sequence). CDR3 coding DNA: TGTGCCAGCAGCTCCGGACAGGCAACTAACTATGGCTACACCTTC. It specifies CASSSGQATNYGYTF.

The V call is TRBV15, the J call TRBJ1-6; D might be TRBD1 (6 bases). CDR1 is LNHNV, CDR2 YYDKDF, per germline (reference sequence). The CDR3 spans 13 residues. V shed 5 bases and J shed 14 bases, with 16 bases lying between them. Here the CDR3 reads CATSRDTVRALHF. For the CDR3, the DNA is TGTGCCACCAGCCGGGACACAGTACGGGCCCTCCACTTT.

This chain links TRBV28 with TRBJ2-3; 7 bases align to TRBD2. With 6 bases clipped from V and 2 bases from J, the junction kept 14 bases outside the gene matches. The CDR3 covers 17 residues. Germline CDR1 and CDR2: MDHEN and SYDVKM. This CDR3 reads CASSSSSGGLFTDTQYF. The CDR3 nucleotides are TGTGCCAGCAGCTCATCCTCGGGGGGTCTTTTCACAGATACGCAGTATTTT.